This entry is about one T cell receptor (beta chain). CDR3 length: 14 residues. Germline CDR1 reads LNHDA; CDR2 reads SQIVND (reference sequence). Trimming took off 2 bases at V and 5 bases at J, with 12 bases between the two ends. TCRdb keeps only in-frame clones here, not all; method: immunoSEQ multiplex PCR. The data show a few hundred thousand clones, roughly 91% seen once. The sample belongs to a study of blood T cell repertoires in COVID-19. The chain uses TRBV19 and TRBJ1-1; D remains unclear. The clonotype comes from a man aged 30-40 years with acute or convalescent COVID-19. The sequenced sample was peripheral blood. CDR3 bases: TGTGCCAGTAGTATATATCCGGAGAGGACTGAAGCTTTCTTT. This sequence encodes CASSIYPERTEAFF.